This T cell receptor (beta chain) was profiled in a study of shared clonotypes between healthy human individuals. Study-level findings and limits: Sorted-subset sequencing, rarefaction showed, was incomplete despite large depth. What naive subsets generally showed was a larger estimated richness than memory subsets showed.

Worth noting for this clone: Its specificity is not known.

V gave up 5 bases and J gave up 5 bases; unmatched junction bases: 3. The CDR3 sequence is 15 residues long. The germline CDR1 and CDR2 sequences are MNHEY and SMNVEV (reference sequence). Splitting of CD4+ cells produced CD45RA+ naive and CD45RA-negative memory subsets. Assay: immunoSEQ multiplex PCR; the TCRdb copy retains only in-frame clones and omits some. The sample comprises 2 million to 2.5 million clones, 92% of which are singletons, and roughly 0.34% rests with the top ten. The clonotype originates from a young man in good health. Some clones in this sample may be carry-over from other donors' samples. The sample was naive CD4+ T cells from PBMCs. Stated subset: CD45RA+ positively selected. The rearrangement joins TRBV27 to TRBJ2-3; 14 bases are a match to TRBD2. The CDR3 nucleotides read TGTGCCAGCAGTGGACTAGCGGGAGGCAGAGATACGCAGTATTTT. Residues: CASSGLAGGRDTQYF.